One and the same sample provided the 28 T cell receptor beta chains below, sequenced in a study of cytomegalovirus exposure and HLA in healthy donors. The PCR was carried out with 60 Vbeta primers and 13 Jbeta primers. Sequencing used immunoSEQ multiplex PCR; TCRdb keeps in-frame clones, though not all of them. The sample lists about 170,000 clones, 70% to 90% occurring once. Input material: PBMCs. Source of these receptors: a man younger than 40 in good health and CMV-seropositive.

This chain joins TRBV18 and TRBJ2-1, with 10 positions matching TRBD1. Trimming cost V 2 bases and J 3 bases; bases outside gene matches: 1. The length of the CDR3 is 15 residues. CDR1 and CDR2 from the germline V gene are KGHSH and LQKENI. The CDR3 DNA sequence: TGTGCCAGCTCACCAGGGACAGGGGACTACAATGAGCAGTTCTTC. Amino acid sequence: CASSPGTGDYNEQFF.

In its sample, this clone was seen once. The chain carries TRBV11-2 and TRBJ2-6; 9 bases line up with TRBD1. Germline assignment: CDR1 SGHAT and CDR2 FQNNGV. This CDR3 is built from 18 residues. Germline trimming cut 5 bases from V and 1 base from J; bases unmatched to any gene: 9. The CDR3 DNA sequence: TGTGCCAGCAGCGTGGGCCAGGGACAGGGATCTGGGGCCAACGTCCTGACTTTC. Its protein is CASSVGQGQGSGANVLTF.

The chain employs TRBV13 and TRBJ2-7, with D perhaps TRBD2 (6 bases). This CDR3 region has 13 residues. Germline V gives CDR1 PRHDT, CDR2 FYEKMQ (reference sequence). V was pared by 11 bases and J by 6 bases, with 20 bases between. CDR3 DNA sequence: TGTGCCGCGGGTAGGAGGGGCCGGGGCGAGCAGTACTTC. Amino acids: CAAGRRGRGEQYF.

The rearrangement uses TRBV19 and TRBJ2-2; 9 bases fit TRBD2. V lost 5 bases and J lost 4; bases outside the gene matches: 11. CDR3 length: 17 amino acids. Per the germline V gene, CDR1 is LNHDA and CDR2 is SQIVND (reference sequence). CDR3 amino acids: CASSSGRLAESTGELFF. DNA for the CDR3: TGTGCCAGTAGTTCTGGCCGACTAGCGGAGTCCACCGGGGAGCTGTTTTTT.

The chain combines TRBV6-6 with TRBJ2-5; D gene ambiguous. Germline CDR1 is MNHNY and CDR2 is SVGAGI (reference sequence). The CDR3 loop spans 14 amino acids. Deletions cut 5 bases from V and 4 bases from J, with 14 bases between. The CDR3 DNA reads TGTGCCAGCAGTGGGCTCACACCCCCAGAGACCCAGTACTTC. Its translation: CASSGLTPPETQYF.

The rearrangement uses TRBV7-2 and TRBJ2-7; possibly TRBD2 for D (6 bases). The CDR3 is 15 amino acids. Deletions cut 3 bases from V and 2 bases from J, with 14 bases between. The V gene's germline CDR1 is SGHTA and CDR2 FQGNSA. This CDR3 is CASSFRRGDPYEQYF. The DNA of the CDR3 is TGTGCCAGCAGCTTCAGGAGGGGCGATCCCTACGAGCAGTACTTC.

This chain connects TRBV5-4 to TRBJ2-5; TRBD1 agrees at 8 bases. V gave up 4 bases and J gave up 4 bases; unmatched junction bases: 6. The CDR3 is 14 residues long. Germline V gene lookup returns CDR1 SGHNT and CDR2 YYREEE (reference sequence). The CDR3 reads CASSKKQGVETQYF. CDR3 in DNA: TGTGCCAGCAGCAAGAAACAGGGGGTAGAGACCCAGTACTTC.

The chain joins TRBV6-6 to TRBJ2-7, with D unclear. Trimming pared 2 bases from V and 3 bases from J, leaving 11 bases between. From germline, CDR1 is MNHNY and CDR2 SVGAGI (reference sequence). CDR3 size: 14 residues. CDR3 in DNA: TGTGCCAGCAGTTACGAGAGCGCGGTCTACGAGCAGTACTTC. This translates into CASSYESAVYEQYF.

The chain recombines TRBV2 with TRBJ2-3, with TRBD1 matching 7 bases. Germline trimming cut 10 bases from V and 2 bases from J; bases unmatched to any gene: 15. This CDR3 comprises 16 residues. Germline values: CDR1 SNHLY, CDR2 FYNNEI. For the CDR3, the DNA is TGTGCCATCCTCAGACCACCGGGACAGCACACAGATACGCAGTATTTT. Its protein product is CAILRPPGQHTDTQYF.

The rearrangement joins TRBV27 to TRBJ2-5; TRBD1 is a possible D gene (5 bases). The J call may be faulty, since TRBJ2-7 better matches the DNA end. This CDR3 has 15 amino acids. Germline CDR1 MNHEY, CDR2 SMNVEV (reference sequence). The CDR3 sequence: CASSLIRGQAYEQYF. The CDR3 bases are TGTGCCAGCAGTTTAATCCGTGGACAAGCCTACGAGCAGTACTTC.

The chain employs TRBV7-3 and TRBJ2-1; 7 bases line up with TRBD2. J lost 7 bases, V lost 4 bases, and 10 bases had no gene match. The CDR3 runs to 15 residues. Germline loops: CDR1 SGHTA, CDR2 FQGTGA. The DNA for the CDR3 is TGTGCCAGCAGCTCCAGCGGGAACCCTCCTAATGAGCAGTTCTTC. Translating it yields CASSSSGNPPNEQFF.

The chain links TRBV5-1 to TRBJ2-1; D not certain. V was cut by 4 bases and J by 7 bases, with 12 bases left in between. The CDR3 spans 13 residues. Germline-derived CDR1 and CDR2 are SGHRS and YFSETQ. The CDR3 here is CASSSIPSNEQFF. The CDR3 DNA sequence: TGCGCCAGCAGCAGCATTCCTTCGAATGAGCAGTTCTTC.

CDR3 sequence: CASGGNQPQHF. The CDR3 bases are TGTGCCAGTGGGGGGAATCAGCCCCAGCATTTT. V and J are TRBV27 and TRBJ1-5, with D maybe TRBD1 (5 bases). CDR3 length equals 11 residues. Germline-derived CDR1 and CDR2 are MNHEY and SMNVEV (reference sequence). Trimming shortened V by 9 bases and J by 4 bases, and 7 bases separated the two germline ends.

The rearrangement uses TRBV5-1 and TRBJ2-7; 8 positions agree with TRBD1. The V gene end was trimmed by 2 bases and the J gene end by 3 bases; junction bases not matched to a gene: 7. CDR3 length equals 15 residues. From germline, CDR1 is SGHRS and CDR2 YFSETQ. CDR3 in amino acids: CASSFGQGVVYEQYF. CDR3 DNA sequence: TGCGCCAGCAGCTTCGGACAGGGAGTAGTCTACGAGCAGTACTTC.

The chain employs TRBV6-6 and TRBJ1-2, with D possibly matching TRBD1 (6 bases). The V gene lost 2 bases and the J gene lost 10 bases, with 14 bases spanning the gap. This CDR3 is built from 13 residues. Germline V gene data show CDR1 as MNHNY and CDR2 as SVGAGI (reference sequence). The DNA for the CDR3 is TGTGCCAGCAGTTACCCCGGGACAACTGTCTACACCTTC. It is translated as CASSYPGTTVYTF.

The chain combines TRBV6-5 with TRBJ2-1; D is undetermined. The germline CDR1 and CDR2 sequences are MNHEY and SVGAGI. The CDR3 sequence is 15 residues long. Trimming took 0 bases from V and 0 from J, leaving 6 bases between them. The CDR3 coding sequence is TGTGCCAGCAGTTACTCGAGAGCCTCCTACAATGAGCAGTTCTTC. Amino acids: CASSYSRASYNEQFF.

The chain links TRBV28 to TRBJ2-1; 8 bases line up with TRBD1. The germline gives CDR1 MDHEN, CDR2 SYDVKM. With 5 bases clipped from V and 9 bases from J, the junction kept 3 bases outside the gene matches. CDR3 length: 12 amino acids. The CDR3 DNA reads TGTGCCAGCAGTCAGACAGGGGCTGAGCAGTTCTTC. Amino acids: CASSQTGAEQFF.

This clone turned up a few times. The chain joins TRBV6-6 to TRBJ2-7, with D possibly being TRBD1 (5 bases). This CDR3 comprises 13 residues. Germline V gene sequence: CDR1 MNHNY, CDR2 SVGAGI (reference sequence). Deletions cut 6 bases from V and 7 bases from J, with 16 bases between. The CDR3 nucleotides read TGTGCCAGCAGGTTAACCCTAGGGGCAGAGCAGTACGTC. Residues: CASRLTLGAEQYV.

The rearrangement uses TRBV18 and TRBJ2-1; 7 bases align to TRBD2. Trimming took 3 bases from V and 3 from J; bases not matched to a gene: 8. The CDR3 consists of 16 residues. Germline assignment: CDR1 KGHSH and CDR2 LQKENI. The CDR3: CASSPTRTSLYNEQFF. In DNA, the CDR3 is TGTGCCAGCTCACCCACTCGGACTAGTCTCTACAATGAGCAGTTCTTC.

CDR3 protein: CASSQGGVVRPQHF. The CDR3, as DNA: TGTGCCAGCAGCCAAGGGGGGGTAGTTCGGCCCCAGCATTTT. The J gene is TRBJ1-5, the V gene TRBV5-6; D possibly corresponds to TRBD1 (6 bases). The CDR3 length is 14 residues. From germline, CDR1 is SGHDT and CDR2 YYEEEE. Trimming took 4 bases from V and 9 from J, leaving 17 bases between them.

The chain uses TRBV15 and TRBJ2-3, with a tentative D call TRBD1 (5 bases). This CDR3 region has 15 residues. The germline CDR1 and CDR2 sequences are LNHNV and YYDKDF (reference sequence). Trimming pared 0 bases from V and 4 bases from J, leaving 11 bases between. CDR3 sequence (DNA): TGTGCCACCAGCAGAGAAGGGCAGGGCGCAGATACGCAGTATTTT. Protein sequence: CATSREGQGADTQYF.

The chain carries TRBV19 and TRBJ1-2, with 7 bases lining up with TRBD1. The V and J ends lost 1 base and 4 bases, in that order; junction bases with no gene match: 6. Germline values: CDR1 LNHDA, CDR2 SQIVND (reference sequence). The CDR3 contains 15 residues. CDR3 residues: CASSIAQGISYGYTF. DNA for the CDR3: TGTGCCAGTAGTATAGCACAGGGGATTAGCTATGGCTACACCTTC.

CDR3 sequence reads: CASSFGQGKTQYF. CDR3 coding DNA: TGTGCCAGTAGTTTCGGACAGGGGAAGACCCAGTACTTC. The genes are TRBV19 and TRBJ2-5, with 9 bases aligning to TRBD1. Germline CDR1 reads LNHDA; CDR2 reads SQIVND (reference sequence). J was trimmed by 6 bases and V by 5 bases; bases with no gene match: 4. The CDR3 consists of 13 residues.

The V call is TRBV28, the J call TRBJ1-2; D remains unclear. Per the germline V gene, CDR1 is MDHEN and CDR2 is SYDVKM. The CDR3 length is 15 residues. V lost 6 bases, J lost 1 base, and 15 bases lay in between. CDR3 residues: CASSSEEEVNYGYTF. The CDR3 bases are TGTGCCAGCAGCAGCGAGGAGGAGGTTAACTATGGCTACACCTTC.

This clone was counted once. The CDR3 DNA reads TGCGCCAGCAGCTCTCTGCCTAGCGGGAGTGGTGATGAGCAGTTCTTC. This sequence encodes CASSSLPSGSGDEQFF. This chain uses TRBV5-1 with TRBJ2-1; 10 nucleotides agree with TRBD2. Germline CDR1 SGHRS, CDR2 YFSETQ. V lost 3 bases to trimming and J lost 8 bases; unmatched junction nucleotides: 11. CDR3 size: 16 residues.

In this sample, this clone turned up once. This chain joins TRBV5-4 and TRBJ2-3; D gene uncertain. The CDR3 totals 14 residues. Per the germline V gene, CDR1 is SGHNT and CDR2 is YYREEE (reference sequence). Trimming shortened V by 2 bases and J by 3 bases, and 10 bases separated the two germline ends. The CDR3 region is CASSFRGRTDTQYF. The CDR3 DNA sequence: TGTGCCAGCAGCTTTCGCGGAAGGACAGATACGCAGTATTTT.

This clone was observed once. In DNA form, the CDR3 reads TGTGCCAGCAGTCCGGACAGGGGAAAAACCGGGGAGCTGTTTTTT. Protein sequence: CASSPDRGKTGELFF. The chain is built from TRBV28 and TRBJ2-2; 9 nucleotides line up with TRBD1. V was pared by 5 bases and J by 5 bases, with 6 bases of the junction left unmatched. The CDR3 covers 15 residues. Germline V CDR1 and CDR2: MDHEN, SYDVKM.

The chain employs TRBV7-9 and TRBJ2-5, with 9 positions matching TRBD1. CDR1 is SEHNR and CDR2 is FQNEAQ in the germline V gene (reference sequence). The CDR3 totals 16 residues. J gave up 5 bases and V 1 base, and 8 bases lay outside the gene matches. Written as DNA, the CDR3 is TGTGCCAGCAGCTTAGAAGAGGACAGGGGTTCTGAGACCCAGTACTTC. Translated, it gives CASSLEEDRGSETQYF. The entire variable domain, with the rest obtained from reference TRBV7-9 and TRBJ2-5, is as follows: DTGVSQNPRHKITKRGQNVTFRCDPISEHNRLYWYRQTLGQGPEFLTYFQNEAQLEKSRLLSDRFSAERPKGSFSTLEIQRTEQGDSAMYLCASSLEEDRGSETQYFGPGTRLLVL.